The 18 T cell receptor beta chains below were found in one sample sequenced in a study of T cells in Graves' hyperthyroidism and ophthalmopathy. TCR beta CDR3 regions were amplified from RNA transcripts. TCR CDR3 regions were first amplified by RT-PCR with HTBI primers. In TCRdb, the multiplex PCR reads were re-called with MiXCR into one record per CDR3 protein. The sample lists approximately 400,000 distinct CDR3 sequences, around a sixth seen once, with over 35% in the top ten. The material sequenced was blood. These receptor sequences come from a man aged 18 to 30 with Graves' ophthalmopathy.

Many counts were recorded for this clonotype. The chain combines TRBV3-1 with TRBJ2-1, with 8 bases aligning to TRBD1. CDR1 LGHDT and CDR2 YNNKEL come from the germline V gene (reference sequence). There are 16 residues in the CDR3. With V trimmed by 3 bases and J by 12 bases, 16 bases remained unmatched. The chain's CDR3 is CASSHRQGKGAFGQFF. In DNA, the CDR3 is TGTGCCAGCAGCCACCGACAGGGGAAGGGTGCTTTTGGGCAGTTCTTC.

The chain recombines TRBV18 with TRBJ1-4, with 7 bases lining up with TRBD1. Germline trimming cut 2 bases from V and 6 bases from J; bases unmatched to any gene: 15. Germline lookup yields CDR1 KGHSH and CDR2 LQKENI. The CDR3 runs to 18 residues. CDR3 bases: TGTGCCAGCTCACCAGTGGCGGGATCGGGGGACAGCTATGAAAAACTGTTTTTT. As protein: CASSPVAGSGDSYEKLFF.

This clonotype was observed at least ten times. The chain is built from TRBV6-1 and TRBJ2-7; D is perhaps TRBD1 (5 bases). Germline assignment: CDR1 MNHNS and CDR2 SASEGT. This CDR3 has 14 amino acids. V lost 4 bases and J 3 bases, leaving 13 bases between the germline ends. The CDR3 sequence: CASSAQDTVYEQYF. In DNA, the CDR3 is TGTGCCAGCAGTGCCCAGGACACCGTCTACGAGCAGTACTTC.

This clonotype was counted ten times or more. The chain is built from TRBV7-6 and TRBJ2-5; D may be TRBD2 (5 bases). V was clipped by 6 bases and J by 4 bases, with 9 bases between them. Germline CDR1 and CDR2: SGHVS and FNYEAQ. CDR3 length: 12 residues. CDR3 nucleotides: TGTGCCAGCAGAAAAGGACTAGAGACCCAGTACTTC. Amino acids: CASRKGLETQYF.

This clonotype was observed at least ten times. The CDR3 reads CASRRQGNSPLHF. The CDR3 region has the DNA TGTGCCAGCAGGAGACAGGGCAATTCACCCCTCCACTTT. The V gene is TRBV6-1, the J gene TRBJ1-6, with 7 positions matching TRBD1. CDR3 length: 13 residues. Trimming cost V 6 bases and J 7 bases; bases outside gene matches: 3. CDR1 and CDR2 from the germline V gene are MNHNS and SASEGT.

V is TRBV7-2 and J is TRBJ2-3; 13 positions match TRBD2. Per the germline V gene, CDR1 is SGHTA and CDR2 is FQGNSA. This CDR3 region has 16 residues. V dropped 6 bases and J dropped 6; count of bases not matched to a gene: 9. In DNA form, the CDR3 reads TGTGCCAGCAGTTCGACTAGCGGGGGGCGCCTGGATACGCAGTATTTT. Amino acid sequence: CASSSTSGGRLDTQYF.

This rearrangement joins TRBV27 to TRBJ2-1; TRBD1 might be the D (5 bases). Trimming shortened V by 3 bases and J by 7 bases, and 10 bases separated the two germline ends. The germline gives CDR1 MNHEY, CDR2 SMNVEV (reference sequence). This CDR3 comprises 13 residues. The CDR3: CASSFLDRNEQFF. The CDR3 region has the DNA TGTGCCAGCAGTTTCCTTGACAGAAATGAGCAGTTCTTC.

This clonotype was observed at least ten times. The V call is TRBV7-2, the J call TRBJ2-3; D may be TRBD1 (6 bases). Germline assignment: CDR1 SGHTA and CDR2 FQGNSA. CDR3 size: 14 residues. Trimming removed 1 base from V and 4 bases from J, with 9 bases in between. This CDR3 reads CASSLGYRADTQYF. DNA of the CDR3: TGTGCCAGCAGCTTAGGGTACAGGGCAGATACGCAGTATTTT.

The chain links TRBV10-3 to TRBJ2-3, with 10 nucleotides matching TRBD2. V shed 10 bases and J 1 base; nucleotides not matched to a gene: 5. Germline V CDR1 and CDR2: ENHRY, SYGVKD. The CDR3 sequence is 14 residues long. In DNA form, the CDR3 reads TGTGCCACCGAAGGGACTAGCGGCACAGATACGCAGTATTTT. Translated, it gives CATEGTSGTDTQYF.

This clonotype was picked up many times. The V and J genes are TRBV12-3 or TRBV12-4 and TRBJ2-7, with 8 bases fitting TRBD1. The trim removed 5 bases at V and 6 bases at J, leaving 12 bases unmatched. This CDR3 comprises 15 residues. The CDR3 protein is CASSTASTGVSEQYF. DNA for the CDR3: TGTGCCAGCAGTACGGCCTCGACAGGGGTGTCCGAGCAGTACTTC.

This clonotype was seen many times. This chain links TRBV10-3 with TRBJ2-7, with D possibly being TRBD1 (6 bases). V was clipped by 7 bases and J by 4 bases, with 17 bases between them. The length of the CDR3 is 14 residues. Per germline, CDR1 ENHRY and CDR2 SYGVKD. CDR3 in DNA: TGTGCCATCACCCCCAATACAGGGAGATACGAGCAGTACTTC. Translation gives CAITPNTGRYEQYF.

The chain uses TRBV5-1 and TRBJ1-5; TRBD1 matches at 8 bases. This CDR3 contains 15 residues. Trimming removed 0 bases from V and 5 bases from J; junction bases left unmatched: 4. Germline V gene sequence: CDR1 SGHRS, CDR2 YFSETQ. The CDR3 region has the DNA TGCGCCAGCAGCTTGGAAGGGACAGGCTATCAGCCCCAGCATTTT. It is translated as CASSLEGTGYQPQHF.

A word on this clonotype: Being one base from a much bigger clone, this may be a read error. V usage is TRBV7-9 and J usage is TRBJ2-1; TRBD2 aligns across 8 bases. CDR1 is SEHNR and CDR2 is FQNEAQ in the germline V gene (reference sequence). Trimming removed 5 bases from V and 5 bases from J; junction bases left unmatched: 11. The CDR3 covers 16 residues. The CDR3, as DNA: TGTGCCAGCAGCCAGCCCGGGGGGGGGGGCCACAATGAGCAGTTCTTC. Translated, it gives CASSQPGGGGHNEQFF.

This chain links TRBV29-1 with TRBJ2-2, with D possibly called TRBD1 or TRBD2 (5 bases each). This CDR3 region has 16 residues. The germline V gene encodes CDR1 SQVTM and CDR2 ANQGSEA. The ends were cut back, 2 bases at V and 6 bases at J, with 19 bases in the middle. DNA for the CDR3: TGCAGCGTTGAAAGTGGGGACGCCGGTCGGTCCGGGGAGCTGTTTTTT. This codes for CSVESGDAGRSGELFF.

This clonotype was picked up a small number of times. The V and J genes are TRBV9 and TRBJ1-5, with a possible D match to TRBD1 (5 bases). Germline values: CDR1 SGDLS, CDR2 YYNGEE. The V and J ends lost 1 base and 7 bases respectively, with 12 bases between them. The CDR3 extends over 14 amino acids. CDR3 amino acids: CASSVQAAGQPQHF. CDR3 nucleotide sequence: TGTGCCAGCAGCGTACAGGCGGCAGGGCAGCCCCAGCATTTT.

This chain connects TRBV20-1 to TRBJ2-2; a possible D gene is TRBD1 (6 bases). This CDR3 spans 13 amino acids. From germline, CDR1 is DFQATT and CDR2 SNEGSKA (reference sequence). CDR3 coding DNA: TGCAGGGTACAGGGAAAGAACACCGGGGAGCTGTTTTTT. Its protein product is CRVQGKNTGELFF.

Many counts were recorded for this clonotype. The chain employs TRBV2 and TRBJ1-1, with a weak D call TRBD1 (5 bases). The V gene's germline CDR1 is SNHLY and CDR2 FYNNEI. With 4 bases removed from V and 2 bases from J, the gap between germline ends came to 11 bases. The CDR3 consists of 14 residues. The CDR3 sequence is CASSAGTFNTEAFF. CDR3 coding DNA: TGTGCCAGCAGTGCCGGGACTTTTAACACTGAAGCTTTCTTT.

This clonotype has a count of ten or more. The rearrangement uses TRBV18 and TRBJ1-5, with a tentative D call TRBD1 (5 bases). CDR3 length: 15 amino acids. Deletions cut 3 bases from V and 1 base from J, with 10 bases between. The germline V gene has CDR1 KGHSH and CDR2 LQKENI. The CDR3 sequence: CASSPYGGSNQPQHF. The CDR3 nucleotides are TGTGCCAGCTCACCCTACGGGGGGAGCAATCAGCCCCAGCATTTT.